Sequencing of this T cell receptor beta chain was carried out in a study of blood T cell repertoires in COVID-19. TCRdb keeps only in-frame clones here, not all; method: immunoSEQ multiplex PCR. The repertoire holds 300,000 to 450,000 clones, with roughly 86% as singletons. Trimming cost V 4 bases and J 0 bases, with 10 bases left between them. The germline CDR1 and CDR2 sequences are MNHEY and SMNVEV (reference sequence). The CDR3 runs to 15 residues. Sequences were obtained from PBMCs or T cells enriched from blood (not recorded which). This chain connects TRBV27 to TRBJ1-5; tentative D call: TRBD1 (6 bases). This TCR was sampled from a woman aged 25 to 45 who had been exposed to COVID-19. Here the CDR3 reads CASSSQGYSNQPQHF. The CDR3, as DNA: TGTGCCAGCAGTTCACAGGGTTATAGCAATCAGCCCCAGCATTTT.